This T cell receptor (beta chain) stems from a study of tumor-infiltrating lymphocytes in primary liver carcinoma (dated by TCRdb to the late 2010s). As for the study more broadly: Between late 2015 and early 2016, 5 or 6 patients in China with histopathologically diagnosed primary liver carcinoma had their tumors surgically resected. Across five regions of each liver tumor, along with adjacent normal tissue and blood, the study brought together TCRbeta repertoire sequencing, expression microarrays and whole-exome sequencing. The tumors of the five patients were staged as T1-T3 N0M0, with maximum diameters ranging from roughly 4 to 10 cm. High reproducibility was observed for the technical replicate repertoires, with mean shared-clone rates about 0.92 and correlation coefficients above 0.95. Samples yielded roughly 3.5 to 8 million productive TCRbeta reads; read depth did not differ significantly between tissue types. TCRbeta repertoire sequencing covered 35 or so specimens from 5 patients: about 25 tumor regions, 5 adjacent noncancerous liver tissues and 5 peripheral blood samples. Of the five patients (three men and two women, aged 30 to 69 years), four had hepatocellular carcinoma and one had combined HCC and intrahepatic cholangiocarcinoma. What the authors observed across the whole study: The top 250 clones made up a significantly larger repertoire fraction in tumors than in blood (p = 0.039). Repertoire overlap was found to be higher between tumor regions (mean approximately 35%) than between tumor-adjacent (about 17%) or tumor-blood (about 14%) pairs, consistent with antigen-driven expansion. Only five or six patients were included in the study, and the authors note that the findings should be validated in a larger study. Because the samples were bulk and unsorted, CD4+ and CD8+ T cell repertoires could not be compared. Because sequencing covered only the TCR beta chain and unpaired alpha chains were not captured, true repertoire diversity is likely underestimated.

Starting from about 500 ng total RNA, TCRbeta-specific cDNA was produced by reverse transcription with a constant-region primer and ProtoScript II reverse transcriptase. TCRbeta libraries were built with three nested multiplex PCR rounds, a slightly modified ARM-PCR procedure. Each of the first two PCR rounds ran for around 11 cycles and used multiplex TRBV1-TRBV30 forward primers together with a Cbeta reverse primer. A final 25-cycle PCR with Deep VentR polymerase added sample barcodes and Illumina adapters. Before sequencing, amplicons of 200-500 bp were purified from gel using a QIAquick gel extraction kit. The TCRbeta amplicons were sequenced with 250-bp paired-end reads on an Illumina HiSeq 2500. For the original study's pipeline: To recover full CDR3 sequences, reads were quality-trimmed using Trimmomatic v0.33 and paired reads were then merged using FLASH v1.2.11. MiGEC v1.2.1b assigned V, D and J germline segments to the rearranged TCRbeta sequences. Clonotype statistics and Shannon-Wiener diversity indices were calculated with VDJtools v1.0.0. To cut down on sampling bias, every analysis after diversity analysis relied on just the 250 most abundant clonotypes from each sample. TCRdb's own reprocessing of the public reads used fastp at Q25 and MiXCR and kept productive beta chains. Merged by CDR3 protein, the rows form single entries marked with the most common genes and DNA. The authors' filters were not applied to this entry. The sample table holds fewer than 350,000 distinct CDR3 sequences, of which about 62% were seen once. The ten largest clones take up roughly 8.9% of the sample.

V sheds 0 bases and J sheds 11 bases, leaving 13 bases between their ends. Based on the germline V gene, the CDR1 and CDR2 sequences are MGHDK and SYGVNS. The CDR3 measures 13 amino acids from cysteine to phenylalanine. The kept DNA is CDR3 alone, 39 bases in frame from the first base. As to this clonotype: Its specific antigen is unknown. Per-nucleotide qualities are absent, and no much larger clonotype sits a single base away.

TRIzol reagent was used to extract blood RNA from unsorted whole blood, while the DNeasy Blood & Tissue kit provided the germline DNA. Chronic HBV infection was present in the patients, and the patients were treatment-naive at sampling. Before surgery, 4 to 5 milliliters of peripheral blood were collected into K2EDTA tubes. This sequence uses TRBV25-1 and TRBJ1-1; the D gene cannot be named for sure. Sequenced sample: peripheral blood. This clonotype was sampled from a man aged 40-49 years with primary liver carcinoma and hepatitis B virus infection. The CDR3 protein sequence reads: CASSEYSTNAAFF. The DNA sequence reads TGTGCCAGCAGTGAATACTCCACTAACGCCGCTTTCTTT.